This T cell receptor beta chain was retrieved from a study of blood T cells in healthy people across ages (dated by TCRdb to 2014 to 2015). About the study as a whole: In model experiments, roughly one uniquely barcoded TCR beta cDNA molecule per two T cells was captured by template switching. To track age-related changes in TCR beta repertoire diversity, the study relied on deep sequencing normalized with unique cDNA molecular identifiers. Four age groups were formed from the donors: young (average 16 years), middle-aged (around 37), aged (roughly 59) and long-lived (82). To avoid experimental bias, donors of different ages were spread randomly across the sequencing lanes. Using the same blood draw, the study looked at two additional independent replicas of 1 million unique cDNA reads for two donors, one aged 18 to 30 and the other aged 80 or older. What the research found in general, with its limitations: Observed TCR beta diversity correlated strongly with the percentage of naive T cells measured by flow cytometry. Since profiling was done on bulk unsorted PBMCs, naive and antigen-experienced compartments could not be conclusively compared. Total diversity estimates from one million sequenced T cells were considered lower bounds and underestimates. Because the CMV infection status of the donors was unknown, age-related changes in expanded clonotypes may potentially have been confounded. The long-lived group showed more naive CD4+ T cells, fewer expanded clones and increased TCR diversity than the aged group, suggesting age selection. Observed TCR beta diversity per million T cells fell roughly linearly with age, and a significant reduction was already apparent by age about 38.

With respect to this clonotype: What this receptor recognizes is not known. Within one base of it there is no much larger clone, and no base qualities were kept.

The donors were 40 or so Caucasian individuals from Russia, aged roughly 6 to 100 years, who were systemically healthy. Approximately 11 milliliters of peripheral blood were drawn from each donor into EDTA-treated Vacutainer tubes. Ficoll-Paque density-gradient centrifugation was used to isolate PBMCs, with at least 6.5 million per sample. Total RNA, at least 6 micrograms per sample, was extracted from PBMCs with Trizol reagent. For every donor, flow cytometry on a PBMC aliquot measured the percentage of naive CD45RAhigh/CD27high T cells. Receptors were amplified or captured by 5' RACE. The instrument given in TCRdb is Illumina HiSeq 2500. The second PCR ran for about 6 to 11 cycles and used a J-beta primer mix along with a sample-barcoded 5' primer. A unique molecular identifier was introduced onto each TCR beta cDNA molecule by a template-switch 5' adaptor carrying 12 random nucleotides. At least 2.5 million CDR3-containing paired-end reads were obtained from each sample. All of the RNA was converted into first-strand cDNA using the Mint cDNA synthesis kit, with a TRBC-specific oligonucleotide serving as the primer. Following uracil-DNA glycosylase treatment, all cDNA underwent a first 18-cycle PCR with the universal primers M1SS and BC2_uni_R. The original pipeline was this. Each sample was normalized by randomly selecting 1 million high-quality reads, each carrying a distinct molecular identifier. Reads sharing molecular identifiers were discarded rather than binned into consensus sequences. MiTCR, run with a Q25 quality threshold and the strictest error-elimination algorithm, handled CDR3 identification, clonotype clustering and error correction. A nonparametric unseen species model with Euler transformation was used to estimate a lower bound on total TCR beta diversity. Using fastp at Q25 and MiXCR, TCRdb reprocessed the public reads and kept productive beta chains. Each CDR3 protein appears once, grouped with its most common genes and DNA. TCRdb's processing, not the authors', yielded these V and J calls. The sample yields hundreds of thousands of distinct CDR3 sequences; around 30% were counted once. The top ten constitute approximately 15% of the sample.

This receptor was identified in a woman of 80 years or more in good health. Sequenced sample: blood.

Here is the DNA: TGTGCCAGCAGTTACGGTCTAAATTTTCCGGGACAGGGGTTGAATAGCAATCAGCCCCAGCATTTT. This codes for CASSYGLNFPGQGLNSNQPQHF. The chain is assembled from TRBV6-5 and TRBJ1-5, with TRBD1 matching 10 junction bases. Taken from cysteine to phenylalanine, the CDR3 has 22 residues. Only the CDR3 portion is preserved as DNA: 66 bases, with reading frame beginning at the first base. V trim: 2 bases; J trim: 0 bases; unmatched bases: 19. CDR1 and CDR2 were assigned from the germline V gene as MNHEY and SVGAGI.